The clone carrying this T cell receptor beta chain showed up many times. Time point defined: newly diagnosed GD, antithyroid drugs for less than 3 months. After RNA was extracted from PBMCs, the TCR library was made from it. These data originate in a study of regulatory T cells in long-lasting Graves disease. V shed 2 bases and J shed 1 base, with 8 bases lying between them. The CDR3 has 14 residues. The germline CDR1 and CDR2 sequences are SGHVS and FQNEAQ. The authors built TCR beta libraries using iRepertoire HTBI primers and Arm-PCR of CDR3 regions. TCRdb re-called the multiplex PCR reads with MiXCR, one entry per CDR3 protein. The sample shows a few hundred thousand distinct CDR3 sequences, 16% of them seen only once. These data also formed part of another study, on T cells in Graves' hyperthyroidism and ophthalmopathy.

The chain employs TRBV7-8 and TRBJ1-1; no clear D gene. This receptor was obtained from a man aged 40-49 years with Graves disease. The starting material was peripheral blood mononuclear cells (PBMCs), obtained at new diagnosis, from a patient treated with antithyroid drugs. CDR3 nucleotides: TGTGCCAGCAGCTTATTGGAAGGGAACACTGAAGCTTTCTTT. As protein: CASSLLEGNTEAFF.